The 17 T cell receptor beta chains presented below share a single source sample, sequenced in a study of blood T cell repertoires in COVID-19. This table comes from immunoSEQ multiplex PCR, and its TCRdb copy is limited to in-frame clones, with some not included. The sample lists about 160,000 clones; around 85% were seen once. Sequencing input: peripheral blood. These receptors were collected from a human donor with acute or convalescent COVID-19. The donor label of this sample is uncertain.

In regard to this clone: The sample has other DNA sequences that encode this CDR3 too. The gene calls are TRBV19 and TRBJ1-1; TRBD1 agrees at 8 bases. CDR3 length: 14 residues. Germline trimming cut 7 bases from V and 0 bases from J; bases unmatched to any gene: 4. Germline V gene sequence: CDR1 LNHDA, CDR2 SQIVND (reference sequence). CDR3 nucleotide sequence: TGTGCCAGTACTCCGGACAGGGTGAACACTGAAGCTTTCTTT. This translates into CASTPDRVNTEAFF. Full variable domain (remainder filled in from reference TRBV19 and TRBJ1-1): DGGITQSPKYLFRKEGQNVTLSCEQNLNHDAMYWYRQDPGQGLRLIYYSQIVNDFQKGDIAEGYSVSREKKESFPLTVTSAQKNPTAFYLCASTPDRVNTEAFFGQGTRLTVV.

J is TRBJ1-5 and V is TRBV5-8; TRBD1 matches 7 bases. CDR1 is SGHTS and CDR2 is YDEGEE in the germline V gene. The CDR3 loop spans 15 amino acids. V shed 4 bases, J shed 4 bases, and the junction held 8 bases outside the gene matches. As DNA, the CDR3 is TGTGCCAGCAGCCCGGGACAGAGAGTTAATCAGCCCCAGCATTTT. Translating gives CASSPGQRVNQPQHF. The full variable domain, rest sourced from reference TRBV5-8 and TRBJ1-5, is EAGVTQSPTHLIKTRGQQATLRCSPISGHTSVYWYQQALGLGLQFLLWYDEGEERNRGNFPPRFSGRQFPNYSSELNVNALELEDSALYLCASSPGQRVNQPQHFGDGTRLSIL.

This clone showed up just a few times. V and J are TRBV18 and TRBJ1-1; D is perhaps TRBD1 (5 bases). Looked up from germline, CDR1 is KGHSH and CDR2 is LQKENI. The CDR3 contains 15 residues. V was trimmed by 3 bases and J by 5 bases, leaving 16 bases between them. In DNA form, the CDR3 reads TGTGCCAGCTCACCGGGGCTCTTAACGTTTACTGAAGCTTTCTTT. Amino acids: CASSPGLLTFTEAFF.

This sequence joins TRBV4-1 and TRBJ1-1, with 7 bases that match TRBD1. The CDR3 runs 16 residues. Trimming at V came to 4 bases and at J to 1 base, leaving 9 bases not matched to a gene. Germline loops: CDR1 MGHRA, CDR2 YSYEKL. CDR3 amino acids: CASSLRGGPTNTEAFF. The CDR3 DNA is TGCGCCAGCAGCCTCAGAGGGGGCCCGACGAACACTGAAGCTTTCTTT.

The chain is built from TRBV4-1 and TRBJ1-3; D might be TRBD1 (5 bases). V was pared by 1 base and J by 9 bases, with 13 bases between. This CDR3 has 14 amino acids. Germline V gives CDR1 MGHRA, CDR2 YSYEKL. DNA of the CDR3: TGCGCCAGCAGCCAAGCGGACGGCGGGGCCACCATATATTTT. Its translation: CASSQADGGATIYF.

This chain connects TRBV3-1 (or the pseudogene TRBV3-2) to TRBJ1-2, with no clear D. This CDR3 is 13 amino acids long. V shed 10 bases and J shed 1 base, with 13 bases lying between them. The germline V gene has CDR1 LGHDT and CDR2 YNNKEL (reference sequence). DNA of the CDR3: TGTGCCACTGAGCGGTCTCTTAACTATGGCTACACCTTC. Its translation is CATERSLNYGYTF.

The V and J genes are TRBV19 and TRBJ1-5; 8 positions match TRBD1. J gave up 4 bases and V 3 bases, and 8 bases lay outside the gene matches. The length of the CDR3 is 16 residues. The germline V gene encodes CDR1 LNHDA and CDR2 SQIVND (reference sequence). DNA for the CDR3: TGTGCCAGTAGTATCATTGACAGGGGCGGGAATCAGCCCCAGCATTTT. Its translation: CASSIIDRGGNQPQHF.

The J gene is TRBJ1-2, the V gene TRBV5-1; D remains unclear. The CDR3 is 12 residues long. Germline-derived CDR1 and CDR2 are SGHRS and YFSETQ. Trimming removed 4 bases at V and 8 bases at J, with 12 bases between. The CDR3 DNA reads TGCGCCAGCAGCAATAGTCGCGAGGGCTACACCTTC. It specifies CASSNSREGYTF.

This CDR3 reads CASSPSGVTYEQYF. The CDR3 DNA follows: TGTGCCAGCTCACCCTCAGGGGTAACCTACGAGCAGTACTTC. The V call is TRBV18, the J call TRBJ2-7; weak D call: TRBD1 (6 bases). Germline V gene sequence: CDR1 KGHSH, CDR2 LQKENI. V was shortened by 3 bases and J by 2 bases, with 11 bases between the two germline ends. This CDR3 region has 14 residues.

This chain uses TRBV6-2 or TRBV6-3 with TRBJ1-1; D remains ambiguous. Germline V gene data show CDR1 as MNHEY and CDR2 as SVGEGT. CDR3 size: 13 residues. The ends were cut back, 5 bases at V and 0 bases at J, with 7 bases in the middle. In DNA, the CDR3 is TGTGCCAGCAGTGTAAATATGAACACTGAAGCTTTCTTT. Protein: CASSVNMNTEAFF.

The chain combines TRBV9 with TRBJ2-5; a possible D gene is TRBD2 (5 bases). With 0 bases removed from V and 5 bases from J, the gap between germline ends came to 20 bases. Per germline, CDR1 SGDLS and CDR2 YYNGEE. This CDR3 is built from 17 residues. The CDR3 region has the DNA TGTGCCAGCAGCGTAGCCCGGACTGGTAGGGTGTCGGAGACCCAGTACTTC. Encoded protein: CASSVARTGRVSETQYF.

The V gene is TRBV19, the J gene TRBJ2-3; a weak D match, TRBD1 (6 bases). Trimming left V 5 bases short and J 2 bases short, with 11 bases between. The germline V gene encodes CDR1 LNHDA and CDR2 SQIVND (reference sequence). This CDR3 contains 14 residues. Here the CDR3 DNA reads TGTGCCAGTAGTTTCACAGGGATCACAGATACGCAGTATTTT. This gives the protein CASSFTGITDTQYF.

This sequence joins TRBV3-1 (or the pseudogene TRBV3-2) and TRBJ1-2; 7 bases are a match to TRBD1. Germline CDR1 LGHDT, CDR2 YNNKEL (reference sequence). The CDR3 spans 14 residues. V was pared by 2 bases and J by 7 bases, with 7 bases of the junction left unmatched. CDR3 nucleotide sequence: TGTGCCAGCAGCCAAAAAAAGACAGGGTTTGGCTACACCTTC. This codes for CASSQKKTGFGYTF.

The gene calls are TRBV20-1 and TRBJ2-7; no firm D call. The germline V gene encodes CDR1 DFQATT and CDR2 SNEGSKA (reference sequence). The CDR3 consists of 11 residues. The V gene lost 4 bases and the J gene lost 3 bases, with 7 bases spanning the gap. In DNA, the CDR3 is TGCAGTGCTACTAGAGGCTACGAGCAGTACTTC. This gives the protein CSATRGYEQYF.

The V and J genes are TRBV28 and TRBJ1-5; TRBD1 matches at 7 bases. CDR3 length: 15 residues. V lost 1 base and J lost 4; bases outside the gene matches: 4. Looked up from germline, CDR1 is MDHEN and CDR2 is SYDVKM. CDR3: CASSLFSGGNQPQHF. CDR3 sequence (DNA): TGTGCCAGCAGTTTATTTTCAGGGGGAAATCAGCCCCAGCATTTT.

The chain joins TRBV12-5 to TRBJ1-5; D might be TRBD1 (6 bases). With 2 bases removed from V and 6 bases from J, the gap between germline ends came to 14 bases. The length of the CDR3 is 15 residues. CDR1 is LGHNT and CDR2 is FRNRAP in the germline V gene. The CDR3 nucleotides are TGTGCTAGTGGTTTGTTCCAGGGGAGAGGTCAGCCCCAGCATTTT. This sequence encodes CASGLFQGRGQPQHF.

The gene calls are TRBV4-3 and TRBJ1-2; 7 bases map to TRBD1. This CDR3 is 13 amino acids long. The germline V gene encodes CDR1 LGHNA and CDR2 YSLEER. J was trimmed by 11 bases and V by 2 bases; bases with no gene match: 8. CDR3 loop: CASSQTNRGSYTF. CDR3 in DNA: TGCGCCAGCAGCCAAACGAACAGGGGTAGTTACACCTTC.